This T cell receptor (beta chain) is drawn from a study of CD8 T cells in ankylosing spondylitis. This clonotype has at least ten counts. The CDR3 totals 17 residues. Trimming removed 4 bases from V and 4 bases from J; junction bases left unmatched: 5. Germline lookup yields CDR1 SGHTA and CDR2 FQGTGA. TCRdb reprocessed the 5' RACE reads via MiXCR and lists one record per CDR3 protein. The repertoire holds 150,000 to 200,000 distinct CDR3 sequences, with 15% to 20% as singletons. This chain uses TRBV7-3 with TRBJ2-6, with TRBD1 matching over 12 bases. The sequenced material came from blood, either unsorted or a sorted T cell fraction (not recorded which). The TCR was taken from a male donor under 35 with ankylosing spondylitis or in good health (not recorded which). For the CDR3, the DNA is TGTGCCAGCAGCTCGGGACAGGGGGCGCTGGGGGCCAACGTCCTGACTTTC. Its translation is CASSSGQGALGANVLTF.